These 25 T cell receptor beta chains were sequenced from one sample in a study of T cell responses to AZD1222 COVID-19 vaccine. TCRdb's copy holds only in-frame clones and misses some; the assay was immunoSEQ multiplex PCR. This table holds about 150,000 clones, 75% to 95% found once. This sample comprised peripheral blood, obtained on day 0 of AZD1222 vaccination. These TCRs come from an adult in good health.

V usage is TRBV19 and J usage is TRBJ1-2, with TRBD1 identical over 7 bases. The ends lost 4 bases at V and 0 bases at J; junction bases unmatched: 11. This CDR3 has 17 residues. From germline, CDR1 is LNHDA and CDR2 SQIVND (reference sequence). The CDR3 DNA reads TGTGCCAGTAGTAGCCTCGCGCAGGGGGGGACTAACTATGGCTACACCTTC. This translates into CASSSLAQGGTNYGYTF.

CDR3 amino acids: CASRDTTYEQYF. Here the CDR3 DNA reads TGTGCCAGCCGGGACACCACCTACGAGCAGTACTTC. V usage is TRBV28 and J usage is TRBJ2-7; D perhaps matches TRBD1 (6 bases). The CDR3 is made up of 12 amino acids. Germline-derived CDR1 and CDR2 are MDHEN and SYDVKM. The ends were cut back, 8 bases at V and 2 bases at J, with 10 bases in the middle.

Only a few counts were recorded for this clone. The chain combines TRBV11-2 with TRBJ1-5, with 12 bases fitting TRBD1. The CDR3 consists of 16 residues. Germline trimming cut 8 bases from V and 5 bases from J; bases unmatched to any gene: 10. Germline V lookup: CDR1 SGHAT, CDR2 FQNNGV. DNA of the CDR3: TGTGCCAGCGGAACCGGGACAGGGGGCAAGGATCAGCCCCAGCATTTT. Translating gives CASGTGTGGKDQPQHF.

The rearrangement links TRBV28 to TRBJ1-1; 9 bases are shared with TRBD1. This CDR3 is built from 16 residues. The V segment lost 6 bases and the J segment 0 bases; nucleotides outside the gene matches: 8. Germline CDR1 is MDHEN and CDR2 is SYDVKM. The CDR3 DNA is TGTGCCAGCAGGCTTCGGGACAGGGCTCTGAACACTGAAGCTTTCTTT. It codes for CASRLRDRALNTEAFF.

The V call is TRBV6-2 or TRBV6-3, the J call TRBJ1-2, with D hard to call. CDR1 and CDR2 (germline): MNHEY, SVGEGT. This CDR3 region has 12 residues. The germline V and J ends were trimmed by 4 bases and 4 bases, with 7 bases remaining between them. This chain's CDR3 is CASSSDTYGYTF. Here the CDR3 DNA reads TGTGCCAGCAGTTCCGACACCTATGGCTACACCTTC.

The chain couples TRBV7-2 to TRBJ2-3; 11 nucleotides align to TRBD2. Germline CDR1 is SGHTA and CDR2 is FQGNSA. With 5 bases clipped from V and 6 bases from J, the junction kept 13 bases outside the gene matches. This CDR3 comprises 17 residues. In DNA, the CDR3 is TGTGCCAGCAGCCCCAGGGTAGCGGGAGGGGTCAGGGATACGCAGTATTTT. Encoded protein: CASSPRVAGGVRDTQYF.

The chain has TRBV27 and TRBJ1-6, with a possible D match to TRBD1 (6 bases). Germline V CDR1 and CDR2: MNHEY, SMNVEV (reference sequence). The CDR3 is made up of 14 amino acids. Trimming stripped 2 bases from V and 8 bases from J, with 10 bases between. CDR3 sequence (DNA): TGTGCCAGCAGTTTAGGGGGGGCATATTCACCCCTCCACTTT. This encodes CASSLGGAYSPLHF.

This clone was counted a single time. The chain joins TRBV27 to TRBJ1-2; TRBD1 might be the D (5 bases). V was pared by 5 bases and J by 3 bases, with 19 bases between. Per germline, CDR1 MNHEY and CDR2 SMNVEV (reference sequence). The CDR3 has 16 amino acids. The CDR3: CASSRGEGNGDYGYTF. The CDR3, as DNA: TGTGCCAGCAGTCGGGGGGAGGGTAATGGGGACTATGGCTACACCTTC.

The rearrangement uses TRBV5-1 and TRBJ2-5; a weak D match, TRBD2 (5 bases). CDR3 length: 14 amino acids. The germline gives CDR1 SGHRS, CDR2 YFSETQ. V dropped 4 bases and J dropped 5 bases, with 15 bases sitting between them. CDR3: CASSPRDTGETQYF. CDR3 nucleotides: TGCGCCAGCAGCCCCCGGGATACGGGGGAGACCCAGTACTTC.

This chain's CDR3 is CASSLGVVGHGELFF. CDR3 nucleotide sequence: TGTGCCAGCAGCTTAGGGGTCGTCGGCCACGGGGAGCTGTTTTTT. The rearrangement joins TRBV11-1 to TRBJ2-2, with D unclear. V gave up 1 base and J gave up 7 bases, with 13 bases separating them. CDR1 is SGHAT, CDR2 FQDESV, per germline (reference sequence). This CDR3 spans 15 amino acids.

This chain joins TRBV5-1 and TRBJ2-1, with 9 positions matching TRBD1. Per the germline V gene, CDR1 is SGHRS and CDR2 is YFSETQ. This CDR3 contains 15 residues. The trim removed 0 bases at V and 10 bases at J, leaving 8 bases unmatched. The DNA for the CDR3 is TGCGCCAGCAGCTTGGTCCGGGACAGGGAATACGAGCAGTTCTTC. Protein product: CASSLVRDREYEQFF.

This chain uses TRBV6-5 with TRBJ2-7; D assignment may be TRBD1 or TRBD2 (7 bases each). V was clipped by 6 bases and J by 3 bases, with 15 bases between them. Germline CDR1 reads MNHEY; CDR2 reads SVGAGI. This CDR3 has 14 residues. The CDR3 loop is CASRKTGTNYEQYF. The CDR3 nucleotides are TGTGCCAGCAGAAAGACAGGGACTAACTACGAGCAGTACTTC.

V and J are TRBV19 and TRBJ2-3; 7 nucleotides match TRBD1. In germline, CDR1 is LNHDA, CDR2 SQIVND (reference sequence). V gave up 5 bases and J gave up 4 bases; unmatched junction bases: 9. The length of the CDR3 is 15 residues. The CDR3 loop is CASSAGGTPADTQYF. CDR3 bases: TGTGCCAGTAGTGCAGGGGGAACTCCCGCAGATACGCAGTATTTT. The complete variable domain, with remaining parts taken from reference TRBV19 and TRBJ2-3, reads DGGITQSPKYLFRKEGQNVTLSCEQNLNHDAMYWYRQDPGQGLRLIYYSQIVNDFQKGDIAEGYSVSREKKESFPLTVTSAQKNPTAFYLCASSAGGTPADTQYFGPGTRLTVL.

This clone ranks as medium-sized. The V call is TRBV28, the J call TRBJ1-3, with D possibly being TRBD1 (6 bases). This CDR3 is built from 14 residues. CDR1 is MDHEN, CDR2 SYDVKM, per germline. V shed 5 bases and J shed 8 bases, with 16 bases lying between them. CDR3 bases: TGTGCCAGCAGTGCAATCAGCTCAGGGGACACCATATATTTT. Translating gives CASSAISSGDTIYF. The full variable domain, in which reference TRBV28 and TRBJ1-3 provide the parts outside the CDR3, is DVKVTQSSRYLVKRTGEKVFLECVQDMDHENMFWYRQDPGLGLRLIYFSYDVKMKEKGDIPEGYSVSREKKERFSLILESASTNQTSMYLCASSAISSGDTIYFGEGSWLTVV.

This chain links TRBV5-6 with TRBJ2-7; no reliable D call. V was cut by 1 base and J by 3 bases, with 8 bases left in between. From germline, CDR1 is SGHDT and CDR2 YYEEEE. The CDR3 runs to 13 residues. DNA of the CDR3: TGTGCCAGCAGCTTGTATCAAGGCTACGAGCAGTACTTC. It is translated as CASSLYQGYEQYF. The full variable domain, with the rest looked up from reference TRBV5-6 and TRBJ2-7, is DAGVTQSPTHLIKTRGQQVTLRCSPKSGHDTVSWYQQALGQGPQFIFQYYEEEERQRGNFPDRFSGHQFPNYSSELNVNALLLGDSALYLCASSLYQGYEQYFGPGTRLTVT.

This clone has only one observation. CDR3 sequence: CASSQASSGGPSYNEQFF. The CDR3 nucleotides are TGTGCCAGCAGCCAAGCGAGTAGCGGGGGACCTTCCTACAATGAGCAGTTCTTC. The chain joins TRBV3-1 (or the pseudogene TRBV3-2) to TRBJ2-1; 9 nucleotides line up with TRBD2. Per germline, CDR1 LGHDT and CDR2 YNNKEL (reference sequence). J was trimmed by 1 base and V by 1 base; bases with no gene match: 8. The CDR3 runs to 18 residues.

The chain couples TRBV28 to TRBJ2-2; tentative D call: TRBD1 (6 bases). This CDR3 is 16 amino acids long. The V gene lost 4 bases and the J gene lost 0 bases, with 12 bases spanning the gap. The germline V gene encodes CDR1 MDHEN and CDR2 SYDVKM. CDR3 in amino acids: CASSSGGGTNTGELFF. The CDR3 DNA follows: TGTGCCAGCAGTTCTGGGGGCGGTACGAACACCGGGGAGCTGTTTTTT.

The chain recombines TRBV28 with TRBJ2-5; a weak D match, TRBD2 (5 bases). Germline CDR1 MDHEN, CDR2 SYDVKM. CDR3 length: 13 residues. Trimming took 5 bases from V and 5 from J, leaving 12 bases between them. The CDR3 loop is CASSTGWAETQYF. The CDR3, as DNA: TGTGCCAGCAGTACGGGGTGGGCGGAGACCCAGTACTTC.

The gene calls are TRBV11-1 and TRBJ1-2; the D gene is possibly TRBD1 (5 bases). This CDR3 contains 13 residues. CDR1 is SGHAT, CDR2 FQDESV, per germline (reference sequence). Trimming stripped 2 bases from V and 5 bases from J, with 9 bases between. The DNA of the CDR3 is TGTGCCAGCAGCTTACAACAGGATTATGGCTACACCTTC. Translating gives CASSLQQDYGYTF.

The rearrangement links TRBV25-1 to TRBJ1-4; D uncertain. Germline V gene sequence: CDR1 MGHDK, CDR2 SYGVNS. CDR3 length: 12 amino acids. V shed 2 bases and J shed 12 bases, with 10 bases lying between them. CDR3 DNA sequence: TGTGCCAGCAGTGAAGCAGGCGGCGAACTGTTTTTT. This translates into CASSEAGGELFF.

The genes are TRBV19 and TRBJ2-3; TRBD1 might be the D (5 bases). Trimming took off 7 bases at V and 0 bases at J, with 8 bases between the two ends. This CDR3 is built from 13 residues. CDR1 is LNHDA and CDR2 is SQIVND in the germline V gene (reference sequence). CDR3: CASKTASTDTQYF. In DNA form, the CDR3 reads TGTGCCAGTAAGACAGCTAGCACAGATACGCAGTATTTT.

CDR3 amino acids: CSARGVGEQYF. CDR3 nucleotides: TGCAGTGCCCGAGGGGTTGGCGAGCAGTACTTC. The rearrangement joins TRBV20-1 to TRBJ2-7; perhaps D is TRBD1 or TRBD2 (5 bases each). The germline V gene encodes CDR1 DFQATT and CDR2 SNEGSKA (reference sequence). Trimming took off 6 bases at V and 6 bases at J, with 12 bases between the two ends. The CDR3 runs 11 residues.

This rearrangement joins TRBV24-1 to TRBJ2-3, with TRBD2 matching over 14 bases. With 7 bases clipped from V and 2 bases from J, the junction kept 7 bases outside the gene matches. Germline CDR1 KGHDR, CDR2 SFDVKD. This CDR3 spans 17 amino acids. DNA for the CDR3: TGTGCCACCAGCGGGACTAGCGGGGGACTAGACACAGATACGCAGTATTTT. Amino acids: CATSGTSGGLDTDTQYF.

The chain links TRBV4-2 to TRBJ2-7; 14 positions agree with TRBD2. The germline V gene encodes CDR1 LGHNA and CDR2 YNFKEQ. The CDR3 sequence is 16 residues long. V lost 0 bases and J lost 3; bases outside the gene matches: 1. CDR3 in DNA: TGTGCCAGCAGCCAAGATGGACTAGCGGGGGGCTACGAGCAGTACTTC. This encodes CASSQDGLAGGYEQYF.

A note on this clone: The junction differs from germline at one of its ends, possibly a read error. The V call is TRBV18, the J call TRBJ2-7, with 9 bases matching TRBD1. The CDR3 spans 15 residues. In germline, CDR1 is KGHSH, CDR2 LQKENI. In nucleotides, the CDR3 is TGTGCCAGCTCTCCACCGGGACAGGGTACCTACGAGCAGTACTTC. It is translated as CASSPPGQGTYEQYF.